This TCR beta chain was identified in a study of T cell responses to AZD1222 COVID-19 vaccine. General study findings and limits: Repertoire collection took place solely once the T cell response had peaked. Regions 160-218 and 743-854 dominated among vaccine-associated CD4 TCRs spanning spike.

Assay: immunoSEQ multiplex PCR; the TCRdb copy retains only in-frame clones and omits some. Seen here are 120,000 to 150,000 clones, around four fifths observed once, and the top ten hold roughly 4.5%. This CDR3 comprises 13 residues. Between the trimmed V and J ends, which lost 2 bases and 1 base, there was a span of 6 bases. Germline assignment: CDR1 KGHSH and CDR2 LQKENI. Note on this clone: Its antigen remains unknown.

The receptor comes from an adult in good health. Sample: peripheral blood, taken on day 0 of MenACWY control vaccination. The chain combines TRBV18 with TRBJ2-7; D not certain. CDR3 coding DNA: TGTGCCAGCTCACCAGCCCGGTCCTACGAGCAGTACTTC. It specifies CASSPARSYEQYF.